Sequencing of this T cell receptor beta chain was carried out in a study of Graves' ophthalmopathy and Graves' hyperthyroidism. Study outcomes and limitations: Using a 13-signature model, the authors split ophthalmopathy from stable hyperthyroidism, with approximately 88% sensitivity and around 84% specificity.

TCR beta CDR3 regions were amplified from RNA transcripts. Second-round multiplex PCR followed a first-round RT-PCR using HTBI primers. TCRdb processed the multiplex PCR reads anew with MiXCR; each CDR3 protein has one entry. Of a few hundred thousand distinct CDR3 sequences in the sample, 35% to 45% were seen once. Of note for this clonotype: Its specificity is not known.

Source material: peripheral blood or thyroid tissue (not recorded which). This receptor was obtained from an adult man with Graves' hyperthyroidism.

CDR3: CASSQLEEGNTIYF. Written as DNA, the CDR3 is TGTGCCAGCAGCCAGCTGGAGGAGGGAAACACCATATATTTT. V usage is TRBV7-2 and J usage is TRBJ1-3, with D unresolved. This CDR3 has 14 amino acids. Germline values: CDR1 SGHTA, CDR2 FQGNSA. Trimming took off 5 bases at V and 4 bases at J, with 12 bases between the two ends.